Following are 18 T cell receptor beta chains from one sample sequenced in a study of blood T cell repertoires in COVID-19. Measured with immunoSEQ multiplex PCR; TCRdb has only the in-frame clones, and not every one. The table shows tens of thousands of clones, with roughly 80% occurring only once. The sequencing input was peripheral blood. These TCRs come from a woman older than 75 with active or convalescent COVID-19.

The V call is TRBV11-3, the J call TRBJ2-5; no clear D. Germline CDR1 and CDR2: SGHNT and YENEEA. Trimming removed 3 bases from V and 5 bases from J, with 4 bases in between. The CDR3 is made up of 11 amino acids. CDR3 DNA sequence: TGTGCCAGCAGCTTCCAGGAGACCCAGTACTTC. As protein: CASSFQETQYF.

The chain employs TRBV7-9 and TRBJ2-7; D might be TRBD1 (5 bases). Germline CDR1 reads SEHNR; CDR2 reads FQNEAQ (reference sequence). V lost 1 base and J lost 6, with 16 bases in between. This CDR3 region has 15 residues. As DNA, the CDR3 is TGTGCCAGCAGCTTAGAAGGGGTCTCTTCGGGCGAGCAGTACTTC. Translating it yields CASSLEGVSSGEQYF.

V and J are TRBV7-9 and TRBJ2-7, with D possibly being TRBD1 (5 bases). CDR1 SEHNR and CDR2 FQNEAQ come from the germline V gene (reference sequence). CDR3 length equals 16 residues. Deletions cut 7 bases from V and 4 bases from J, with 23 bases between. This CDR3 is CASTDSLGRNLYEQYF. The CDR3 nucleotides are TGTGCCAGCACCGACTCTTTGGGGCGGAACCTATACGAGCAGTACTTC.

In this sample, this clone turned up a few times. V usage is TRBV6-6 and J usage is TRBJ2-2, with D hard to call. This CDR3 is 15 amino acids long. The V end lost 2 bases, the J end lost 0 bases, and 7 bases lay between the germline ends. CDR1 and CDR2 (germline): MNHNY, SVGAGI (reference sequence). CDR3 coding DNA: TGTGCCAGCAGTTACGTGGCTGCGAACACCGGGGAGCTGTTTTTT. This gives the protein CASSYVAANTGELFF.

The V gene is TRBV19, the J gene TRBJ2-1, with TRBD1 matching 8 bases. The CDR3 consists of 15 residues. Germline V gene data show CDR1 as LNHDA and CDR2 as SQIVND (reference sequence). Trimming removed 9 bases from V and 0 bases from J; junction bases left unmatched: 7. The DNA for the CDR3 is TGTGCCAGCATCGAAACAGGGGGCTCCTACAATGAGCAGTTCTTC. Amino acid sequence: CASIETGGSYNEQFF.

The rearrangement links TRBV4-1 to TRBJ1-2; 7 bases match TRBD1. Germline V gives CDR1 MGHRA, CDR2 YSYEKL. This CDR3 contains 15 residues. Trimming took 1 base from V and 3 from J; bases not matched to a gene: 5. The CDR3 region has the DNA TGCGCCAGCAGCCAAGGACAGGGTTTGGACTATGGCTACACCTTC. Its protein is CASSQGQGLDYGYTF.

The chain uses TRBV6-2 or TRBV6-3 and TRBJ2-1; a weak D match, TRBD1 (6 bases). CDR1 and CDR2 (germline): MNHEY, SVGEGT. V lost 4 bases to trimming and J lost 9 bases, with 13 bases between them. The length of the CDR3 is 13 residues. CDR3 residues: CASSFQGTAEQFF. CDR3 nucleotides: TGTGCCAGCAGTTTTCAGGGGACGGCTGAGCAGTTCTTC.

The V gene is TRBV7-2, the J gene TRBJ1-4, with TRBD1 matching 10 bases. Germline assignment: CDR1 SGHTA and CDR2 FQGNSA. The J segment lost 5 bases and the V segment lost 5 bases, leaving 5 bases of the junction unmatched. This CDR3 has 15 amino acids. CDR3 residues: CASSIPGQGNEKLFF. CDR3 nucleotide sequence: TGTGCCAGCAGCATTCCGGGACAGGGGAATGAAAAACTGTTTTTT.

V is TRBV5-1 and J is TRBJ2-2; D unclear. CDR1 is SGHRS, CDR2 YFSETQ, per germline. V was shortened by 2 bases and J by 2 bases, with 7 bases between the two germline ends. The CDR3 is 14 amino acids. The CDR3 protein is CASSFSGNTGELFF. The CDR3 DNA reads TGCGCCAGCAGCTTCTCAGGAAACACCGGGGAGCTGTTTTTT.

A few counts support this clone. The chain employs TRBV30 and TRBJ1-1, with no clear D. The V gene lost 1 base and the J gene lost 7 bases, with 4 bases spanning the gap. This CDR3 spans 10 amino acids. Germline V gives CDR1 GTSNPN, CDR2 SVGIG (reference sequence). CDR3 amino acids: CAWSELEAFF. The CDR3 DNA reads TGTGCCTGGAGTGAGCTTGAAGCTTTCTTT.

This chain links TRBV6-6 with TRBJ1-2, with D possibly matching TRBD1 (6 bases). The CDR3 has 13 residues. CDR1 MNHNY and CDR2 SVGAGI come from the germline V gene (reference sequence). The V end was cut by 5 bases, the J end by 2 bases, with 9 bases between. CDR3 region: CASSKDRNYGYTF. CDR3 in DNA: TGTGCCAGCAGTAAGGACAGAAACTATGGCTACACCTTC.

The J gene is TRBJ1-1, the V gene TRBV6-5; D not resolved. Germline assignment: CDR1 MNHEY and CDR2 SVGAGI. CDR3 length: 11 residues. V lost 8 bases and J 1 base, leaving 5 bases between the germline ends. The CDR3, as DNA: TGTGCCAGCTTTAGGAACACTGAAGCTTTCTTT. Protein: CASFRNTEAFF.

V and J are TRBV13 and TRBJ2-3; 10 bases are shared with TRBD2. Germline CDR1 and CDR2: PRHDT and FYEKMQ (reference sequence). V was clipped by 4 bases and J by 2 bases; unmatched bases: 6. The length of the CDR3 is 16 residues. CDR3 in amino acids: CASSSRTSGDTDTQYF. CDR3 DNA: TGTGCCAGCAGCTCTAGGACTAGCGGAGACACAGATACGCAGTATTTT.

This chain connects TRBV7-2 to TRBJ2-1; 7 bases agree with TRBD2. V dropped 0 bases and J dropped 1; count of bases not matched to a gene: 6. The length of the CDR3 is 17 residues. Germline lookup yields CDR1 SGHTA and CDR2 FQGNSA. CDR3 in DNA: TGTGCCAGCAGCTTAGCCTGGACTAGTGATTCCTACAATGAGCAGTTCTTC. This gives the protein CASSLAWTSDSYNEQFF.

The chain employs TRBV2 and TRBJ1-2; D is possibly TRBD1 (5 bases). Germline CDR1 reads SNHLY; CDR2 reads FYNNEI. The CDR3 is 13 amino acids. Between the trimmed V and J ends, which lost 11 bases and 8 bases, there was a span of 21 bases. In nucleotides, the CDR3 is TGTGCCGGAGTCGGGACTTTGATTGAGGGCTACACCTTC. It yields the protein CAGVGTLIEGYTF.

This clone was detected only a few times. CDR3 sequence (DNA): TGTGCCAGCAGCGTAGAAGCGAATATGGGCTATGGCTACACCTTC. The encoded protein is CASSVEANMGYGYTF. This rearrangement joins TRBV9 to TRBJ1-2, with unresolved D. CDR1 and CDR2 (germline): SGDLS, YYNGEE. This CDR3 comprises 15 residues. V was shortened by 0 bases and J by 4 bases, with 13 bases between the two germline ends.

The chain links TRBV5-1 to TRBJ1-1, with unresolved D. The CDR3 loop spans 13 amino acids. V lost 0 bases and J 8 bases, leaving 11 bases between the germline ends. The germline CDR1 and CDR2 sequences are SGHRS and YFSETQ. CDR3 in amino acids: CASSLEAQREAFF. The DNA for the CDR3 is TGCGCCAGCAGCTTGGAGGCGCAGCGAGAAGCTTTCTTT.

The V and J genes are TRBV5-4 and TRBJ2-3; D might be TRBD2 (6 bases). The CDR3 consists of 15 residues. The V and J ends lost 0 bases and 0 bases respectively, with 8 bases between them. The germline gives CDR1 SGHNT, CDR2 YYREEE (reference sequence). The CDR3 DNA reads TGTGCCAGCAGCTTGGAGCTAGCGAGCACAGATACGCAGTATTTT. It is translated as CASSLELASTDTQYF.